This T cell receptor (beta chain) was recorded in a study of a mutant IDH1 vaccine in newly diagnosed glioma. A single count supports this clone. Its antigen is undetermined. The CDR3 contains 13 residues. Between the trimmed V and J ends, which lost 0 bases and 5 bases, there was a span of 8 bases. Looked up from germline, CDR1 is PRHDT and CDR2 is FYEKMQ (reference sequence). The protocol was immunoSEQ multiplex PCR, while the TCRdb copy is restricted to in-frame clones and leaves out a portion. This table holds around 76,000 clones, about 85% found once. Stated time point: week 23, last vaccination. A 20-mer mutant IDH1 peptide at 300 ug was injected subcutaneously with topical imiquimod.

The sequence was obtained from a woman aged 45 to 65 with glioma. The chain couples TRBV13 to TRBJ2-7, with D perhaps given as TRBD1 or TRBD2 (5 bases each). This specimen consisted of PBMCs, obtained from a glioma patient whose treatment included an IDH1 peptide vaccine. In DNA, the CDR3 is TGTGCCAGCAGCTTAGGCAGGGACCACGAGCAGTACTTC. Amino acids: CASSLGRDHEQYF.